The TCR beta chain described here comes from a study of cytomegalovirus exposure and HLA in healthy donors. Findings and caveats of the study: The study labeled under 200 TCR beta chains cytomegalovirus-associated.

Trimming removed 0 bases at V and 6 bases at J, with 21 bases between. This CDR3 is built from 17 residues. CDR1 is SGHVS, CDR2 FQNEAQ, per germline. The donors were part of the roughly 120-subject validation cohort, which stood apart from the roughly 670-subject first cohort. TCRdb keeps only in-frame clones here, not all; method: immunoSEQ multiplex PCR. The sample includes a few hundred thousand clones, approximately 87% of them seen just once. Remarks on this clone: Its antigen is unidentified.

The J gene is TRBJ2-7, the V gene TRBV7-8; D possibly corresponds to TRBD2 (6 bases). This TCR came from a woman aged 18-35 years in good health and CMV-seronegative. The sample comprised PBMCs. The CDR3 is CASSLALTSAAIFEQYF. The CDR3 bases are TGTGCCAGCAGCTTAGCCCTGACTAGTGCCGCGATCTTCGAGCAGTACTTC.